The sequence of this T cell receptor (beta chain) was determined in a study of Ad26.COV2.S vaccination and SARS-CoV-2 variants. About the research overall: Donor had been placed in the Ad26.COV2.S arm of the COV1001 trial.

Study observations and caveats: The TCR-based breadth and depth measures might underestimate overall T cell responses.

Between the trimmed V and J ends, which lost 0 bases and 14 bases, there was a span of 15 bases. Germline V gene sequence: CDR1 LGHDT, CDR2 YNNKEL (reference sequence). The CDR3 length is 13 residues. The treatment denotes: over 15 received Ad26.COV2.S at low or high dose, single or two shots; roughly five received placebo; per-sample allocation not given. At day 63 after the first vaccine or placebo injection, samples were drawn. Ad26.COV2.S expressed prefusion-stabilized spike from the original Wuhan strain. With regard to this clone: The antigen is not known.

Profiling relied on immunoSEQ multiplex PCR, and the TCRdb table lists in-frame clones only, not all of them. This table has around 400,000 clones, 70% to 90% appearing once. This clonotype was sampled from a person aged 18-65 years who received the Ad26.COV2.S COVID-19 vaccine or a placebo. Source: peripheral blood, taken in a trial of Ad26.COV2.S vaccine versus placebo. The genes are TRBV3-1 (or the pseudogene TRBV3-2) and TRBJ2-3; D is undetermined. The CDR3 loop reads CASSQEDGVGRYF. CDR3 DNA sequence: TGTGCCAGCAGCCAAGAGGACGGCGTTGGGCGGTATTTT.